The subject of this entry is one T cell receptor beta chain. The antigen is not known. This sample was included in a study of cytomegalovirus exposure and HLA in healthy donors. Study-level findings and limits: The classifier reportedly diagnosed cytomegalovirus status with high sensitivity and specificity. Confirmation in vitro established that a few CMV-associated chains were specific for CMV antigens. The authors later found most CMV-associated TCR beta chains appeared HLA-restricted.

Primers: 60 Vbeta forward and 13 Jbeta reverse. Original processing notes: Later, roughly 80 million unique TCR beta chains were counted in an analysis, and about 10 million of them were shared. TCRdb's table, derived via immunoSEQ multiplex PCR, lists solely in-frame clones and lacks some. The DNA gave D and trimming, while V, J and clone size come from that table. The profile shows around 170,000 clones, 80% of them singletons. V shed 3 bases and J shed 0 bases, with 12 bases lying between them. Germline CDR1 SGHDT, CDR2 YYEEEE. CDR3 length: 15 amino acids. The sequencing input was PBMCs. The TCR sequence derives from a woman aged 45-65 years in good health and CMV-seropositive. The chain is built from TRBV5-6 and TRBJ1-1; D ambiguous. CDR3 loop: CASSSHSIMNTEAFF. CDR3 DNA: TGTGCCAGCAGCTCTCATTCTATCATGAACACTGAAGCTTTCTTT.